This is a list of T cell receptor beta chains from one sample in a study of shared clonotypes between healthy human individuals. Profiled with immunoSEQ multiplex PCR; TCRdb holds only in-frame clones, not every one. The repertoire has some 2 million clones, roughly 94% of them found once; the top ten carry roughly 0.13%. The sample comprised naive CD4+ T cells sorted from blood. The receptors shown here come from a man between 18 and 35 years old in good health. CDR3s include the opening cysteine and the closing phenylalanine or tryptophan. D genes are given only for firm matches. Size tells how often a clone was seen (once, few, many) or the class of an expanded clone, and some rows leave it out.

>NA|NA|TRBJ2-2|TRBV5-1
TGCGCCAGCAGCTTTCAAAACACCGGGGAGCTGTTTTTT
CASSFQNTGELFF
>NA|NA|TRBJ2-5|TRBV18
TGTGCCAGCTCACCTAGGGACGTCGGGGAGACCCAGTACTTC
CASSPRDVGETQYF
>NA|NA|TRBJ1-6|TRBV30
TGTGCCTGGAGAGCAGGCGTAAATTCACCCCTCCACTTT
CAWRAGVNSPLHF
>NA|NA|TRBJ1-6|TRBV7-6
TGTGCCAGCAGCTCGGGGGTACAGGGATTAGGAAATTCACCCCTCCACTTT
CASSSGVQGLGNSPLHF
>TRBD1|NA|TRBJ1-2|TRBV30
TGTGCCTGGAGTGGGGGGACAGGGAACGTCTATGGCTACACCTTC
CAWSGGTGNVYGYTF
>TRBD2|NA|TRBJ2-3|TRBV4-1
TGCGCCAGCAGGTCCCCAGTGACTAGCGGGGGTGCGCTGGGCACAGATACGCAGTATTTT
CASRSPVTSGGALGTDTQYF
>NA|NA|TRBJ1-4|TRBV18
TGTGCCAGCTCACTTTTTTCCGAAGCAGAAAAACTGTTTTTT
CASSLFSEAEKLFF
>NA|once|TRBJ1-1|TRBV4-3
TGCGCCAGCAGTCTTCGACAGGAGAACACTGAAGCTTTCTTT
CASSLRQENTEAFF
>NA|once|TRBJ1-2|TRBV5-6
TGTGCCAGCAGCCCGCAAACGGACACTTGGGGCTACACCTTC
CASSPQTDTWGYTF
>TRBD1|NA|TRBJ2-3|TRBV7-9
TGTGCCAGCAGCTCCCTAGGGGGCGGCACAGATACGCAGTATTTT
CASSSLGGGTDTQYF
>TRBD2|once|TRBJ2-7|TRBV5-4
TGTGCCAGCAGTCGACCGGGACTAGTGCTCCACGAGCAGTACTTC
CASSRPGLVLHEQYF
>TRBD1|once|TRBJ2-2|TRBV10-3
TGTGCCATCAGTGATTCGACAGGGAACGTGGCCGGGGAGCTGTTTTTT
CAISDSTGNVAGELFF
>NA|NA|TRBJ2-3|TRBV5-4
TGTGCCAGCAGCTTGCGGGGCAGCGATACGCAGTATTTT
CASSLRGSDTQYF
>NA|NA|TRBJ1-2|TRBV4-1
TGCGCCAGCAGCCAAGATCCAGGGGTGAGCTATGGCTACACCTTC
CASSQDPGVSYGYTF
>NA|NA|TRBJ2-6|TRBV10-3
TGTGCCATCAGTGAGTTGGCAGGTTGGGATCTTGGGGCCAACGTCCTGACTTTC
CAISELAGWDLGANVLTF
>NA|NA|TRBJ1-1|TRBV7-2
TGTGCCAGCAGCTTAGCCATAAACATGAACACTGAAGCTTTCTTT
CASSLAINMNTEAFF
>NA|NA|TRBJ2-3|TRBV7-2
TGTGCCAGCGGGCGGGAACCAAGCACAGATACGCAGTATTTT
CASGREPSTDTQYF
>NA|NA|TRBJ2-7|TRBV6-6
TGTGCCAGCAGTTACGGGACGGACTACGAGCAGTACTTC
CASSYGTDYEQYF
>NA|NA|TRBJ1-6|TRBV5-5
TGTGCCAGCAGCTTGGAAACAGGGCCATCACCCCTCCACTTT
CASSLETGPSPLHF
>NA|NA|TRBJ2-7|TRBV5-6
TGTGCCAGCAGCTACGCGCAGCGCGAGCAGTACTTC
CASSYAQREQYF
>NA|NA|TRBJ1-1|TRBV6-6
TGTGCCAGCAGTTACCAGAGTAGTATGAACACTGAAGCTTTCTTT
CASSYQSSMNTEAFF
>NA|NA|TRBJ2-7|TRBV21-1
TGTGCCAGCAGCAAAGGAAGGACAGGGGAGGCCCACGAGCAGTACTTC
CASSKGRTGEAHEQYF
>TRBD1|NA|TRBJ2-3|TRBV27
TGTGCCAGCAGTTTACAGGACAGGGTAGGAGATACGCAGTATTTT
CASSLQDRVGDTQYF
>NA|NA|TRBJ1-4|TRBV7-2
TGTGCCAGCAGTCCGGCGGGGGTTAGGGAACTGTTTTTT
CASSPAGVRELFF
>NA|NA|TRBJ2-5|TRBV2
TGTGCCAGTCAGGGTGGAGAGACCCAGTACTTC
CASQGGETQYF
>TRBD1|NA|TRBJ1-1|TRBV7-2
TGTGCCAGCAGCCTCCGACAGGGATCCACTGAAGCTTTCTTT
CASSLRQGSTEAFF
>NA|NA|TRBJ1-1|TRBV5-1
TGCGCCAGCAGCTTGAATACCCTAGACACTGAAGCTTTCTTT
CASSLNTLDTEAFF
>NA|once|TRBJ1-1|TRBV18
TGTGCCAGCTCACCAAGTCAGGGTAGCACTGAAGCTTTCTTT
CASSPSQGSTEAFF
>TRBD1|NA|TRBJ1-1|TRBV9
TGTGCCAGCAGCGAACAGGGGGCAAGCACTGAAGCTTTCTTT
CASSEQGASTEAFF
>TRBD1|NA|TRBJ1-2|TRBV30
TGTGCCTGGAGTCGCCGCAGGGACAGGGGTGGCTACACCTTC
CAWSRRRDRGGYTF
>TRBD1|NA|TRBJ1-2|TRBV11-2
TGTGCCAGCAGCCCAAGCCCAGGGGGATGGGGATATGGCTACACCTTC
CASSPSPGGWGYGYTF
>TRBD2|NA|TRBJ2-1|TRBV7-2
TGTGCCAGCAGCTTGGGTAGCGGGGGTGCAAATGAGCAGTTCTTC
CASSLGSGGANEQFF
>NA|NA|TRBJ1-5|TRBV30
TGTGCCTGGAGTGTCCCAGGGTATAGCAATCAGCCCCAGCATTTT
CAWSVPGYSNQPQHF
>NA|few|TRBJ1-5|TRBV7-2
TGTGCCAGCAGTCTCGCGGGGGGGAATCAGCCCCAGCATTTT
CASSLAGGNQPQHF
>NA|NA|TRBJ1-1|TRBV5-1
TGCGCCAGCAGGGACGGAACAGGGCAGAACACTGAAGCTTTCTTT
CASRDGTGQNTEAFF
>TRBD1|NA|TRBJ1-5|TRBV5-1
TGCGCCAGCAGCTTGGCAGGGGGGGATAGCAATCAGCCCCAGCATTTT
CASSLAGGDSNQPQHF
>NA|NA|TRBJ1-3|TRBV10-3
TGTGCCACCCGGGGAGTCTCTGGAAACACCATATATTTT
CATRGVSGNTIYF
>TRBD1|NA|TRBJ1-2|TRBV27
TGTGCCATCGGACAGGGGGCAAGTGGCTACACCTTC
CAIGQGASGYTF
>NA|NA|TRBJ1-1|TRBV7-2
TGTGCCAGCAGCGAAAATCCAGGGTCCACTGAAGCTTTCTTT
CASSENPGSTEAFF